This T cell receptor (beta chain) was identified in a study of CD8 T cells in Susac syndrome. Study results and limitations: A relatively small number of individuals underwent TCR sequencing and HLA analysis.

This CDR3 spans 13 amino acids. Germline lookup yields CDR1 MNHEY and CDR2 SVGEGT. V was cut by 6 bases and J by 11 bases, with 19 bases left in between. Random hexamers served to reverse transcribe roughly 0.5 to 1 ug RNA. immunoSEQ multiplex PCR amplified TCR beta CDR3 across 54 Vbeta, 13 Jbeta. TCRdb analysed the immunoSEQ multiplex PCR reads with MiXCR anew, one entry per CDR3 protein. The sample has approximately 70,000 distinct CDR3 sequences, 95% seen once. Concerning this clonotype: Its antigen is currently unknown.

Sequencing targeted TCR beta in blood CD8+ and CD4+ T cells. Negative isolation was used for CD8+ and CD4+ T cells, and FACS enrichment was applied to TEMRA cells. The chain couples TRBV6-2 or TRBV6-3 to TRBJ1-1, with D perhaps matching TRBD1 (5 bases). The sequence was obtained from a human donor in good health. The material sequenced was CD8+ T cells from PBMCs. Here the CDR3 DNA reads TGTGCCAGCAGGCCCGGGACGGGTGGTGACGCTTTCTTT. Translating gives CASRPGTGGDAFF.